This T cell receptor beta chain was documented in a study of post-analysis software for immune sequencing data. Study information: Some patients lacked subtype; others had relapsing-remitting, secondary progressive or progressive-relapsing disease. Study findings and constraints: Controls showed significantly higher normalized Chao1 diversity than did multiple sclerosis patients. TRBV5-6, TRBV5-1 and TRBV20-1 were among a few TRBV segments more frequent in patients than controls.

Included in the TCR beta cDNA libraries were unique molecular identifiers. T cells numbering about 0.95 to 11 million gave rise to about 540,000 cDNA molecules. TCRdb passed the PCR reads through MiXCR, listing each CDR3 protein once. This table has 600,000 to 700,000 distinct CDR3 sequences, 55% to 70% appearing once. This clonotype was detected a few times. Its cognate antigen is unknown. The CDR3 is 16 amino acids. V shed 1 base and J shed 4 bases, with 14 bases lying between them. CDR1 and CDR2 (germline): ENHRY, SYGVKD. The source of this sequence is a girl aged 2-10 years with multiple sclerosis. Sequenced: blood. The chain is built from TRBV10-3 and TRBJ2-1, with a possible D match to TRBD2 (6 bases). CDR3 amino acids: CAISEWERVRYNEQFF. The CDR3 region has the DNA TGTGCCATCAGTGAGTGGGAGCGGGTTAGATACAATGAGCAGTTCTTC.